What follows describes a single TCR beta chain. Its antigen is as yet unknown. Sequencing used immunoSEQ multiplex PCR; TCRdb keeps in-frame clones, though not all of them. Here the sample spans roughly 150,000 clones, roughly 86% being singletons. This entry is derived from a study of T cell responses to AZD1222 COVID-19 vaccine. Study information: Second doses were pooled across both intervals (about 4 or about 12 weeks).

Germline CDR1 is MNHEY and CDR2 is SVGEGT. CDR3 length: 12 residues. The V end lost 0 bases, the J end lost 9 bases, and 7 bases lay between the germline ends. Study-wide points: Only 5 to 7 individuals given AZD1222 were seropositive at baseline. CD4 TCRs associated with vaccination spanned spike, dominating at 160-218 and 743-854. A mostly white British donor set with more females was recruited, and clonal diversity was possibly underestimated.

Sequencing used peripheral blood, obtained on day 0 of AZD1222 vaccination. The sequence came from an adult in good health. This chain links TRBV6-2 or TRBV6-3 with TRBJ2-3; no clear D. In DNA, the CDR3 is TGTGCCAGCAGTTACTCAAGTGGGACGCAGTATTTT. It yields the protein CASSYSSGTQYF.